This T cell receptor beta chain was captured in a study of vaccination effects on CD4 cells after COVID-19 (dated by TCRdb to between 2020 and 2023). For the study in its entirety: Across the study, the median time from the second dose to post-vaccine sampling was 72 days (range 14 to 241). Cultures from other donors in the study were sequenced with the Oncomine TCR Beta short-read assay on an Illumina iSeq 100. The full study included 10 to 11 COVID-19 convalescent patients and several SARS-CoV-2-naive healthy vaccine recipients. SARS-CoV-2 spike-specific CD4+ TCR repertoires were compared before and after mRNA vaccination in COVID-19 convalescent patients and in infection-naive vaccine recipients.

Remarks on this clone: Which antigen it targets is not known. Per-base quality was not reported, and no clone a single base away is much larger than it.

Overall study outcomes, separate from this receptor: Limitations of the study were the small number of convalescent patients and the absence of early post-infection timepoints. Marked clonal contraction was observed in both infection-induced and vaccine-induced clones at late post-vaccination timepoints, consistent with waning T cell responses. In healthy vaccine recipients, vaccine-induced clones were almost all SARS-CoV-2 mono-reactive, with only 1 of 255 cross-reactive with common cold coronaviruses.

Trimming leaves V shorter by 4 bases and J shorter by 5 bases, with the junction holding 8 bases beyond the gene matches. From a lookup of the germline V gene, CDR1 and CDR2 are SGHNT and YENEEA. From cysteine to phenylalanine, the CDR3 is 15 amino acids long. Just CDR3 DNA is preserved here, 45 bases in frame from base 1. Library method: the immunoSEQ multiplex PCR assay. TCR beta CDR3 sequencing was performed on DNA from the cultured, isolated CD4+ T cells. Per the authors' processing: Non-productive TCR sequences were removed, reads were trimmed to the CDR3 region, and CDR3s of at least 7 amino acids were retained. Antigen-specific clonotypes were identified with the MANAFEST web app by comparing expansion in peptide wells against reference cultures. Positive clones required FDR<0.05 expansion versus reference and all other wells, odds ratio above 5, and frequency above 0.1% in two replicate wells. Clonotypes significantly expanded in SARS-CoV-2 spike wells and in at least one common cold coronavirus spike condition were defined as cross-reactive. CDR3 similarity was assessed by Levenshtein distance with the stringdist R package, and unrooted trees were built with ape in R 3.6.1. The clones in this table, taken by TCRdb from immuneACCESS, are in-frame only. Not every clone is retained; where verified, under half of the shortfall comes from an unresolved V gene, and the cause of the rest is unknown. That table furnishes V, J and clone size, whereas the DNA furnished D and trimming. The sample table contains roughly 43,000 clones; only one count was recorded for about 76% of them. Of the sample, about 14% is held by the ten largest clones.

The ViraFEST assay stimulated PBMC with viral peptide pools and then used TCR sequencing to identify antigen-specific CD4+ T cell clonotypes by expansion. After less than 13 days of culture, CD4+ T cells were isolated with the EasySep CD4+ T cell isolation kit. Each participant received two doses of an mRNA SARS-CoV-2 vaccine, either BNT162b2 or mRNA-1273. None of the healthy vaccine recipients had a prior SARS-CoV-2 infection, which was confirmed by nucleocapsid antibody tests that came back negative both before and after vaccination. Approximately 2 million PBMC per well were cultured in IMDM with roughly 5% human AB serum, around 9.1 IU/ml IL-2 and gentamicin, plus 10 ug/ml peptides. On days 3 and 7, half of the culture medium was replaced with fresh IL-2-containing medium. Unless noted otherwise, every peptide stimulation condition was grown in triplicate wells. Using Ficoll-Paque Plus gradient centrifugation, PBMC were separated from whole blood and then either used fresh or cryopreserved at -140C. The spike proteins of SARS-CoV-2 and of the common cold coronaviruses HCoV-NL63, HCoV-OC43 and HCoV-229E were spanned by overlapping peptide pools. The QIAamp micro DNA kit was used to extract genomic DNA from the cultured CD4+ T cells.

The TCR comes from a human donor who received a COVID-19 vaccine. This sequence uses TRBV11-3 and TRBJ2-7; 10 bases in between match TRBD1. The sample in question was CD4+ T cells from PBMCs cultured with HCoV-OC43 spike peptides, obtained after COVID-19 vaccination. The sample's cell subset or site label, in plain terms: HCoV-OC43 spike overlapping peptide pool stimulation. The bases read TGTGCCAGCAGCTCGGGACAGGGGCTAAGCGACGAGCAGTACTTC. The resulting protein is CASSSGQGLSDEQYF. This CDR3, with the reference TRBV11-3 and TRBJ2-7 proteins standing in past its ends, gives the full variable domain EAGVVQSPRYKIIEKKQPVAFWCNPISGHNTLYWYLQNLGQGPELLIRYENEEAVDDSQLPKDRFSAERLKGVDSTLKIQPAELGDSAVYLCASSSGQGLSDEQYFGPGTRLTVT.